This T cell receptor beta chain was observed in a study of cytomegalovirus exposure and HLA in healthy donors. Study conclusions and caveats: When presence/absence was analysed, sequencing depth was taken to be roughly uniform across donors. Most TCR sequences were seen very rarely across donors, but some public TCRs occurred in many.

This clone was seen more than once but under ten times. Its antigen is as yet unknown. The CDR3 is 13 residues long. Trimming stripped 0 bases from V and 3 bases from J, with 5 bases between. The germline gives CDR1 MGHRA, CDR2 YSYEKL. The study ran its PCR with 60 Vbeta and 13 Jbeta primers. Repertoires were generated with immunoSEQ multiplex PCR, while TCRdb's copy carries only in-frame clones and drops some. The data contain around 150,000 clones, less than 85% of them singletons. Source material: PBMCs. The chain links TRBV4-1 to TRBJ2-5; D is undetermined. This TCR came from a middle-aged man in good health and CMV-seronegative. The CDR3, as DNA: TGCGCCAGCAGCCAAGACAGCGAAGAGACCCAGTACTTC. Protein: CASSQDSEETQYF.